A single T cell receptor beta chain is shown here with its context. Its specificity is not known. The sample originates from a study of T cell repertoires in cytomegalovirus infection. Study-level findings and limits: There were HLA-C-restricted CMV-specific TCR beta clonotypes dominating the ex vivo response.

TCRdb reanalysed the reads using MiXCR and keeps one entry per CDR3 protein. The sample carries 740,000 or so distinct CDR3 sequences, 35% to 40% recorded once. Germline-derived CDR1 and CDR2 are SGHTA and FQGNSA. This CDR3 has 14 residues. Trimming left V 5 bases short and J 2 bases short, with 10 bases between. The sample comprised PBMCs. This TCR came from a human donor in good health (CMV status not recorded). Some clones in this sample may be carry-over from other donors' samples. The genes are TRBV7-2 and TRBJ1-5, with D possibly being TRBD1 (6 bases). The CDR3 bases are TGTGCCAGCAGCCAGGGGACACGCAATCAGCCCCAGCATTTT. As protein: CASSQGTRNQPQHF.